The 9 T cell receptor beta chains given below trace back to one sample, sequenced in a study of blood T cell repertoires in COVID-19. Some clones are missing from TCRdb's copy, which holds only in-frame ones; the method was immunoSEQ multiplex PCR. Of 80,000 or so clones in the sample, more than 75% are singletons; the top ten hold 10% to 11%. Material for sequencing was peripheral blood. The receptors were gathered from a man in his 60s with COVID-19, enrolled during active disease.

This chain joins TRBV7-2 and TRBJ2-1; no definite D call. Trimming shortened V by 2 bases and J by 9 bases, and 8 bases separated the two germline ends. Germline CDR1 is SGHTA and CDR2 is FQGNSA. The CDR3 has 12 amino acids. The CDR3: CASSLNLREQFF. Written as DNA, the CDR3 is TGTGCCAGCAGCTTAAATCTACGTGAGCAGTTCTTC.

CDR3 DNA sequence: TGTGCCAGCAGCTTCCTAGCGGGCAACCTCAATGAGCAGTTCTTC. It is translated as CASSFLAGNLNEQFF. This chain connects TRBV11-2 to TRBJ2-1; 8 nucleotides agree with TRBD2. Germline V gives CDR1 SGHAT, CDR2 FQNNGV. This CDR3 is 15 amino acids long. After removal of 3 bases from V and 6 bases from J, the junction contained 7 bases not matched to a gene.

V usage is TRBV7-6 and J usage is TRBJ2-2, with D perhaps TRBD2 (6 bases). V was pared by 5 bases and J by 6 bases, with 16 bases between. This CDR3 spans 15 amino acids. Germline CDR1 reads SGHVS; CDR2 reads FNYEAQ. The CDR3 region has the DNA TGTGCCAGCAGCCCCGGATTCGGGGAGGCCGGGGAGCTGTTTTTT. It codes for CASSPGFGEAGELFF.

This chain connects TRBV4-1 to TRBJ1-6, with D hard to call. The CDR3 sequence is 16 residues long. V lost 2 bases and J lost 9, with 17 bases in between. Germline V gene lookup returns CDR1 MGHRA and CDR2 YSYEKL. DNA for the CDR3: TGCGCCAGCAGCCAACCGACACTAGGGCGTGGTTCACCCCTCCACTTT. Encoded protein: CASSQPTLGRGSPLHF.

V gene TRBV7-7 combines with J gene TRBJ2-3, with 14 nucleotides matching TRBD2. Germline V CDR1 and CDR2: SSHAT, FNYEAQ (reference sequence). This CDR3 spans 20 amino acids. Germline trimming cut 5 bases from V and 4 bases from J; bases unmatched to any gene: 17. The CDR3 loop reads CASSPRSGLAGGEGADTQYF. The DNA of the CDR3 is TGTGCCAGCAGCCCTAGGTCCGGACTAGCGGGGGGCGAGGGGGCAGATACGCAGTATTTT.

CDR3 sequence reads: CASSESITGNEQFF. The CDR3 bases are TGCGCCAGCAGTGAGTCGATAACGGGGAATGAGCAGTTCTTC. The chain joins TRBV10-1 to TRBJ2-1, with D tentatively TRBD2 (5 bases). CDR1 is WNHNN, CDR2 SYGVQD, per germline (reference sequence). Trimming pared 0 bases from V and 7 bases from J, leaving 10 bases between. The CDR3 runs 14 residues.

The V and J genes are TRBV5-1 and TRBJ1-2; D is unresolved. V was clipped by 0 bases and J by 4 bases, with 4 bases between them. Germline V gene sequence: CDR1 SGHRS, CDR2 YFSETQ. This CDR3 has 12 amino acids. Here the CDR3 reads CASSLGGYGYTF. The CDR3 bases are TGCGCCAGCAGCTTGGGCGGCTATGGCTACACCTTC. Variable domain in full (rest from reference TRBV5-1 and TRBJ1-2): KAGVTQTPRYLIKTRGQQVTLSCSPISGHRSVSWYQQTPGQGLQFLFEYFSETQRNKGNFPGRFSGRQFSNSRSEMNVSTLELGDSALYLCASSLGGYGYTFGSGTRLTVV.

The CDR3 is CASTLRASGDSPLHF. CDR3 DNA sequence: TGTGCCAGCACCTTGAGGGCTTCGGGGGATTCACCCCTCCACTTT. The chain links TRBV2 to TRBJ1-6; weak D call: TRBD1 (5 bases). Deletions cut 7 bases from V and 8 bases from J, with 18 bases between. The CDR3 covers 15 residues. Per germline, CDR1 SNHLY and CDR2 FYNNEI.

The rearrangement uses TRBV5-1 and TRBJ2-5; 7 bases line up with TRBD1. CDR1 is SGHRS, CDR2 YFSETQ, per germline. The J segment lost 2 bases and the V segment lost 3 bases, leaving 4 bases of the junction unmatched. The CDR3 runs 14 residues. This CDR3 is CASSWGQSQETQYF. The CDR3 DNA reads TGCGCCAGCAGCTGGGGACAGAGTCAAGAGACCCAGTACTTC.